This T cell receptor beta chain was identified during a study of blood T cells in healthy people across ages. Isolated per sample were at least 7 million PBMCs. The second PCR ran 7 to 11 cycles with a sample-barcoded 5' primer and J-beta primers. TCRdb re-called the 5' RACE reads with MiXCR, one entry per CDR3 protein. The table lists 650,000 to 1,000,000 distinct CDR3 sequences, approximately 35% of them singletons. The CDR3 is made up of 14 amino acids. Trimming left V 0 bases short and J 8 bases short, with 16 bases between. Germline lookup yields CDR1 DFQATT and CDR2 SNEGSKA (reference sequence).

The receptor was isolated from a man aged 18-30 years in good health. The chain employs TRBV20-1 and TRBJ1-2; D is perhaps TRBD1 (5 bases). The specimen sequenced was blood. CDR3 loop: CSARDTQGTFGYTF. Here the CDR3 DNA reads TGCAGTGCTAGAGATACGCAGGGAACTTTCGGCTACACCTTC.